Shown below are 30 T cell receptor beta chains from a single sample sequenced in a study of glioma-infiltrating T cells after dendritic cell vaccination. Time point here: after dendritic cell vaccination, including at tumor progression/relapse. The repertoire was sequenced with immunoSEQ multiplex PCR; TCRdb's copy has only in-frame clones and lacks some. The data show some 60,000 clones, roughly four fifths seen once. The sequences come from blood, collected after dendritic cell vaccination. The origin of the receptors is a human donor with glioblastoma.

The chain's CDR3 is CASSRTGGYTF. The CDR3 coding sequence is TGTGCCAGCAGCCGGACGGGGGGCTACACCTTC. V usage is TRBV6-5 and J usage is TRBJ1-2; D gene uncertain. This CDR3 has 11 residues. Germline V gives CDR1 MNHEY, CDR2 SVGAGI. Trimming shortened V by 6 bases and J by 8 bases, and 10 bases separated the two germline ends.

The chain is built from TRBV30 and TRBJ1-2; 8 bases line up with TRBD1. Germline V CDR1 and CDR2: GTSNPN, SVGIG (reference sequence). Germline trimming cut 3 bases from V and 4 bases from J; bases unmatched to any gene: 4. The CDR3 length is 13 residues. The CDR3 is CAWRGDRTYGYTF. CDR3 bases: TGTGCCTGGAGAGGGGACAGGACCTATGGCTACACCTTC. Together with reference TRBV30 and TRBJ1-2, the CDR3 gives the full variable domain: SQTIHQWPATLVQPVGSPLSLECTVEGTSNPNLYWYRQAAGRGLQLLFYSVGIGQISSEVPQNLSASRPQDRQFILSSKKLLLSDSGFYLCAWRGDRTYGYTFGSGTRLTVV.

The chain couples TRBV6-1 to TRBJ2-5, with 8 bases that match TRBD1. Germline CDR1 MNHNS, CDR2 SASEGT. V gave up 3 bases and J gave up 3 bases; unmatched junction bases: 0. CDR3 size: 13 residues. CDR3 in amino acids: CASSETGEETQYF. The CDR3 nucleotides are TGTGCCAGCAGTGAGACAGGGGAAGAGACCCAGTACTTC.

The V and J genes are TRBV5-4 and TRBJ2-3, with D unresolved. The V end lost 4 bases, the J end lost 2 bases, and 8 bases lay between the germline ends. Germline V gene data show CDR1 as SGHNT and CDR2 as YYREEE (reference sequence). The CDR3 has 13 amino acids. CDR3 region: CASSRGLTDTQYF. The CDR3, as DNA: TGTGCCAGCAGCAGAGGTCTCACAGATACGCAGTATTTT.

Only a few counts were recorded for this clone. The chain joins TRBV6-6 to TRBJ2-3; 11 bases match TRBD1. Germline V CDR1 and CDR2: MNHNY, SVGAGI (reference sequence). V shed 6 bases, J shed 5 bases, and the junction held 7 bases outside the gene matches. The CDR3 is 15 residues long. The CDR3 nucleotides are TGTGCCAGCAGGCTGGGACAGGGGGTCAAAGATACGCAGTATTTT. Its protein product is CASRLGQGVKDTQYF.

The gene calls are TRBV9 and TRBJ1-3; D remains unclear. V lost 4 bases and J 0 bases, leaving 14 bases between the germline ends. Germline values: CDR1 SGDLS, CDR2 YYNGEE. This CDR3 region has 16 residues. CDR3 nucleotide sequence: TGTGCCAGCAGCCTCAAATTGTACGGCTCTGGAAACACCATATATTTT. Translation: CASSLKLYGSGNTIYF.

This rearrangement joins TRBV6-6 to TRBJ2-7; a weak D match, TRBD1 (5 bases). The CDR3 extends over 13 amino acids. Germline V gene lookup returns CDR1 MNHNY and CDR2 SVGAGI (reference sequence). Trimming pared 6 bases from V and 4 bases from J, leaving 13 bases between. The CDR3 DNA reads TGTGCCAGCAGCCAGGACACGCCGTACGAGCAGTACTTC. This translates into CASSQDTPYEQYF.

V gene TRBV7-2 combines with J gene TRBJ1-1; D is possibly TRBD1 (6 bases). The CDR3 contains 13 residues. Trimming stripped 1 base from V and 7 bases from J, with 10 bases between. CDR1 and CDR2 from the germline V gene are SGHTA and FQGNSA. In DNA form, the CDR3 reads TGTGCCAGCAGCTTAGAGGGACAAGGTGAAGCTTTCTTT. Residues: CASSLEGQGEAFF.

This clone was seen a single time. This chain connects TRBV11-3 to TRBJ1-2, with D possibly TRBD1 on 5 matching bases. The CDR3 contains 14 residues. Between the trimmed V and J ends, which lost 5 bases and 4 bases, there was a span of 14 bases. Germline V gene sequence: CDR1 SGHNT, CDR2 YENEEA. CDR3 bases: TGTGCCAGCAGCCTCGACAGACCCTCCTATGGCTACACCTTC. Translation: CASSLDRPSYGYTF.

The CDR3 protein is CASSREGASSGNTIYF. CDR3 sequence (DNA): TGTGCCAGCAGCCGCGAGGGAGCGAGCTCTGGAAACACCATATATTTT. The V gene is TRBV9, the J gene TRBJ1-3, with unresolved D. Germline CDR1 is SGDLS and CDR2 is YYNGEE. Trimming stripped 4 bases from V and 0 bases from J, with 14 bases between. CDR3 length equals 16 residues.

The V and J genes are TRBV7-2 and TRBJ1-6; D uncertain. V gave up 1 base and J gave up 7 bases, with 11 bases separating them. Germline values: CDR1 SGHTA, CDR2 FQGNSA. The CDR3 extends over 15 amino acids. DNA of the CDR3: TGTGCCAGCAGCTTAGGTGCGACACAAAATTCACCCCTCCACTTT. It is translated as CASSLGATQNSPLHF.

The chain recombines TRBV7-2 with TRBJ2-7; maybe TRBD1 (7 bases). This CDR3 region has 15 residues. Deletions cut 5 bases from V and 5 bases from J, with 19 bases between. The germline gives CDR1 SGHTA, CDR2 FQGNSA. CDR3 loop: CASSPQGGGFDEQYF. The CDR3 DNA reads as TGTGCCAGCAGCCCGCAAGGAGGGGGCTTCGACGAGCAGTACTTC.

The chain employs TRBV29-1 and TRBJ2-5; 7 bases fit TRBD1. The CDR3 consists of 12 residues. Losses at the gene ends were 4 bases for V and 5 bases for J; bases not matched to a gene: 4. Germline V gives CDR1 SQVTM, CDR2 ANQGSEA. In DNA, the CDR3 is TGCAGCGTTGGTGGGACAGCGGAGACCCAGTACTTC. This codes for CSVGGTAETQYF.

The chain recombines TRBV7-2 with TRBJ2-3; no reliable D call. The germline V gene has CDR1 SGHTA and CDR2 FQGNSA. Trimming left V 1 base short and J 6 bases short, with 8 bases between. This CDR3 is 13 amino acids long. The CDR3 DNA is TGTGCCAGCAGCTTAGACCCCGGGGATACGCAGTATTTT. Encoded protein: CASSLDPGDTQYF.

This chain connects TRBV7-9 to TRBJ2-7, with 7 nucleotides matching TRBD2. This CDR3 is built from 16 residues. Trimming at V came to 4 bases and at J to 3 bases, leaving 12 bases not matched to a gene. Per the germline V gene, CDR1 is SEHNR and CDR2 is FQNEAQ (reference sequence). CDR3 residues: CASSSKTGTKDYEQYF. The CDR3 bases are TGTGCCAGCAGCTCAAAAACCGGGACTAAGGACTACGAGCAGTACTTC. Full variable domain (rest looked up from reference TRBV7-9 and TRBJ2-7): DTGVSQNPRHKITKRGQNVTFRCDPISEHNRLYWYRQTLGQGPEFLTYFQNEAQLEKSRLLSDRFSAERPKGSFSTLEIQRTEQGDSAMYLCASSSKTGTKDYEQYFGPGTRLTVT.

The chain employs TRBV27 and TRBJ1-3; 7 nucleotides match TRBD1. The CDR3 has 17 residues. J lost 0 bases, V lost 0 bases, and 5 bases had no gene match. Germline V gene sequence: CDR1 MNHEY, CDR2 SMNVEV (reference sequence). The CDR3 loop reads CASSLSTTGISGNTIYF. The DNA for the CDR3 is TGTGCCAGCAGTTTATCAACGACAGGGATCTCTGGAAACACCATATATTTT.

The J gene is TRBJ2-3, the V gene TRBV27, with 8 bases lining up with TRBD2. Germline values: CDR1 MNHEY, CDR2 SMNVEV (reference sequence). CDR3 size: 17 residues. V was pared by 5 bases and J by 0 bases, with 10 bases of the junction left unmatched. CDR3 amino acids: CASSPSPSGLSTDTQYF. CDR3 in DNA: TGTGCCAGCAGTCCGTCTCCTAGCGGGCTAAGCACAGATACGCAGTATTTT.

In nucleotides, the CDR3 is TGTGCCAGCAGCGGGGACAGGGGCCTCTCCTACGAGCAGTACTTC. This gives the protein CASSGDRGLSYEQYF. The rearrangement joins TRBV11-3 to TRBJ2-7; 10 bases agree with TRBD1. The CDR3 spans 15 residues. Germline V CDR1 and CDR2: SGHNT, YENEEA. Losses at the gene ends were 5 bases for V and 0 bases for J; bases not matched to a gene: 4.

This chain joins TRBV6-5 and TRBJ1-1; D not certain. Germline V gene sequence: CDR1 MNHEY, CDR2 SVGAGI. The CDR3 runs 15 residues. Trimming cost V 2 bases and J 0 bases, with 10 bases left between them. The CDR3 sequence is CASSYRLGLNTEAFF. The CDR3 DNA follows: TGTGCCAGCAGTTACCGGCTGGGCCTGAACACTGAAGCTTTCTTT.

The CDR3 is CASSLRSPTDSGRGEQYF. CDR3 sequence (DNA): TGCGCCAGCAGCCTCAGATCCCCTACGGACAGTGGACGGGGGGAGCAGTACTTC. The rearrangement joins TRBV5-1 to TRBJ2-5; the D gene is possibly TRBD2 (7 bases). This CDR3 contains 18 residues. CDR1 is SGHRS, CDR2 YFSETQ, per germline. V lost 4 bases and J 11 bases, leaving 33 bases between the germline ends.

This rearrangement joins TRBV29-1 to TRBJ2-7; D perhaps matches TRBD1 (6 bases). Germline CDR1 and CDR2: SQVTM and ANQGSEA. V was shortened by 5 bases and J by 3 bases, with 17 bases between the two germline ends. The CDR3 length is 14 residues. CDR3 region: CSVKLTGTYYEQYF. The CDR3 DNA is TGCAGCGTTAAGCTCACCGGGACATACTACGAGCAGTACTTC.

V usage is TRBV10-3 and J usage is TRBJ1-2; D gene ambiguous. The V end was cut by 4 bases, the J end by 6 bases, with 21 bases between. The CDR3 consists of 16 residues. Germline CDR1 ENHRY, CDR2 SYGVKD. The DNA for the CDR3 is TGTGCCATCAGTGCCCTAATACATGGCGGGAGGAATGGCTACACCTTC. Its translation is CAISALIHGGRNGYTF.

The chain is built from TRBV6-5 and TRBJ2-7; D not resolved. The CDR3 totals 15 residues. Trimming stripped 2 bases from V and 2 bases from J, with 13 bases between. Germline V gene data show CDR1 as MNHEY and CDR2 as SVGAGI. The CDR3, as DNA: TGTGCCAGCAGTTACGTTGCAGACACCGCCTACGAGCAGTACTTC. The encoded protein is CASSYVADTAYEQYF.

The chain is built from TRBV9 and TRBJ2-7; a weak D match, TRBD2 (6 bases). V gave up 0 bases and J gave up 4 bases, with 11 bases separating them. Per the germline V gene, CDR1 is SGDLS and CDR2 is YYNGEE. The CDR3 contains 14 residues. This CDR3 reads CASSVVADPYEQYF. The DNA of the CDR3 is TGTGCCAGCAGCGTAGTAGCGGACCCATACGAGCAGTACTTC.

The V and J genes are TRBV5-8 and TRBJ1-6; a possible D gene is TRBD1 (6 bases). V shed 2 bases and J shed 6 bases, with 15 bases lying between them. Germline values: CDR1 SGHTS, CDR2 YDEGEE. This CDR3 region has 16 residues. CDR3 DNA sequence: TGTGCCAGCAGCTTTTTCTCAGGGGACGGTAATTCACCCCTCCACTTT. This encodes CASSFFSGDGNSPLHF.

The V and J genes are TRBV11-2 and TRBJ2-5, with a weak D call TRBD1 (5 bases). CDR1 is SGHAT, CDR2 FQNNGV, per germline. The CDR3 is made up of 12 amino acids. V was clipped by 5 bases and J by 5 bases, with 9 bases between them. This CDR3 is CASSPGWETQYF. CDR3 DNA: TGTGCCAGCAGCCCAGGGTGGGAGACCCAGTACTTC.

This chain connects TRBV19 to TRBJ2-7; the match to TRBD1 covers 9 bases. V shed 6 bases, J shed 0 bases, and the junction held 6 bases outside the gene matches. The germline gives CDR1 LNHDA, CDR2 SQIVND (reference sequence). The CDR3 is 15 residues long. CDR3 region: CASRLGQGSSYEQYF. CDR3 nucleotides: TGTGCCAGTAGGCTGGGACAGGGAAGCTCCTACGAGCAGTACTTC.

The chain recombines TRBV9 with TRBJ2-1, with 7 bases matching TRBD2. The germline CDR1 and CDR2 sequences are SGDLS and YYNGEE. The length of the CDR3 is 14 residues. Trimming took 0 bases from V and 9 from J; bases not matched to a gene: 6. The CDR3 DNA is TGTGCCAGCAGCGTAGAGGAAGCGGGGATTGAGCAGTTCTTC. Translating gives CASSVEEAGIEQFF.

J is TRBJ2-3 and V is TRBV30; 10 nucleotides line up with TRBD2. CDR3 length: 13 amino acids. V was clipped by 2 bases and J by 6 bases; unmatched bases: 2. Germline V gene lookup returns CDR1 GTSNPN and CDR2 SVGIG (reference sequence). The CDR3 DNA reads TGTGCCTGGAGTAGCGGGGGGGCCGATACGCAGTATTTT. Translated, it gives CAWSSGGADTQYF.

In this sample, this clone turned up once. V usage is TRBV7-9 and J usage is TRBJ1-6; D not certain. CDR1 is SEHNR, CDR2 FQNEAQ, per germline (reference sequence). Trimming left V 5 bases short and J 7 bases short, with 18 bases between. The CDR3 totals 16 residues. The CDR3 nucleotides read TGTGCCAGCAGCCCACGAGATGAGGGTTTCAATTCACCCCTCCACTTT. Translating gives CASSPRDEGFNSPLHF.